These 28 T cell receptor beta chains were all obtained from the same sample, sequenced in a study of regulatory T cells in long-lasting Graves disease. Time point specified: newly diagnosed GD, antithyroid drugs for less than 3 months. PBMC RNA was the source of the TCR library. Sequencing libraries for TCR beta were prepared with iRepertoire HTBI primers and Arm-PCR of CDR3 regions. Via MiXCR, TCRdb re-called the multiplex PCR reads, giving one row per CDR3 protein. The sample lists around 250,000 distinct CDR3 sequences; about 17% were seen once. These sequences were also reported in another study, on T cells in Graves' hyperthyroidism and ophthalmopathy.

The specimen was peripheral blood mononuclear cells (PBMCs), collected at new diagnosis, from a patient treated with antithyroid drugs. Every receptor here comes from a woman aged 30 to 39 with Graves disease.

At least ten counts were recorded for this clonotype. The chain is built from TRBV2 and TRBJ2-7; a weak D match, TRBD1 (5 bases). Between the trimmed V and J ends, which lost 7 bases and 2 bases, there was a span of 9 bases. Germline V gene lookup returns CDR1 SNHLY and CDR2 FYNNEI. This CDR3 spans 12 amino acids. The CDR3 bases are TGTGCCAGCATGGGGCAGGCCTACGAGCAGTACTTC. This codes for CASMGQAYEQYF.

Ten or more counts support this clonotype. The chain recombines TRBV2 with TRBJ1-6, with D tentatively TRBD1 (6 bases). Germline CDR1 is SNHLY and CDR2 is FYNNEI. This CDR3 contains 13 residues. Trimming left V 7 bases short and J 10 bases short, with 14 bases between. This CDR3 reads CASMRIQGSPLHF. CDR3 bases: TGTGCCAGCATGAGGATACAGGGATCACCCCTCCACTTT.

This clonotype was detected only a few times. This chain uses TRBV19 with TRBJ1-3; D remains unclear. With 5 bases removed from V and 2 bases from J, the gap between germline ends came to 16 bases. Germline V CDR1 and CDR2: LNHDA, SQIVND (reference sequence). This CDR3 contains 16 residues. For the CDR3, the DNA is TGTGCCAGTAGTCTAATCCGGGAGCCTGCTGGAAACACCATATATTTT. Translation: CASSLIREPAGNTIYF.

This clonotype was counted many times. The chain employs TRBV6-1 and TRBJ1-1; D not resolved. The CDR3 sequence is 12 residues long. CDR1 is MNHNS and CDR2 is SASEGT in the germline V gene. Trimming shortened V by 6 bases and J by 0 bases, and 5 bases separated the two germline ends. The CDR3 reads CASSKLNTEAFF. DNA for the CDR3: TGTGCCAGCAGCAAGCTGAACACTGAAGCTTTCTTT.

This clonotype has at least ten counts. The CDR3 is CASSPRGESEAFF. CDR3 in DNA: TGTGCCAGCTCACCAAGGGGGGAGTCTGAAGCTTTCTTT. This chain links TRBV18 with TRBJ1-1; D may be TRBD1 (6 bases). Germline V gene lookup returns CDR1 KGHSH and CDR2 LQKENI. The CDR3 contains 13 residues. The ends were cut back, 2 bases at V and 6 bases at J, with 10 bases in the middle. The full variable domain, in which reference TRBV18 and TRBJ1-1 provide the parts outside the CDR3, is NAGVMQNPRHLVRRRGQEARLRCSPMKGHSHVYWYRQLPEEGLKFMVYLQKENIIDESGMPKERFSAEFPKEGPSILRIQQVVRGDSAAYFCASSPRGESEAFFGQGTRLTVV.

This clonotype was detected ten times or more. V is TRBV7-9 and J is TRBJ1-1; the D gene is possibly TRBD1 (6 bases). V lost 5 bases and J 3 bases, leaving 13 bases between the germline ends. CDR1 SEHNR and CDR2 FQNEAQ come from the germline V gene (reference sequence). This CDR3 comprises 14 residues. The CDR3 loop is CASSVQGLHTEAFF. The CDR3 DNA follows: TGTGCCAGCAGCGTCCAGGGGCTCCACACTGAAGCTTTCTTT.

This clonotype has ten or more counts. The chain joins TRBV7-2 to TRBJ1-1, with D possibly TRBD1 on 5 matching bases. CDR1 is SGHTA and CDR2 is FQGNSA in the germline V gene. This CDR3 spans 14 amino acids. Trimming took off 1 base at V and 1 base at J, with 7 bases between the two ends. In nucleotides, the CDR3 is TGTGCCAGCAGCTTAGTTCAGGGGAACACTGAAGCTTTCTTT. Its protein product is CASSLVQGNTEAFF.

The sample holds many counts of this clonotype. The chain uses TRBV27 and TRBJ1-5; D gene uncertain. The CDR3 spans 17 residues. Trimming left V 4 bases short and J 0 bases short, with 16 bases between. Germline values: CDR1 MNHEY, CDR2 SMNVEV (reference sequence). CDR3 coding DNA: TGTGCCAGCAGTTCGACGGGCGGCCCATATAGCAATCAGCCCCAGCATTTT. Residues: CASSSTGGPYSNQPQHF.

In this sample, this clonotype turned up many times. CDR3 DNA: TGCGCCAGCAGTCGGGACTCCGAAAGGGATACGCAGTATTTT. It translates to CASSRDSERDTQYF. The chain combines TRBV10-1 with TRBJ2-3, with a tentative D call TRBD2 (6 bases). V lost 5 bases to trimming and J lost 6 bases, with 15 bases between them. Germline V CDR1 and CDR2: WNHNN, SYGVQD (reference sequence). CDR3 length: 14 amino acids.

Concerning this clonotype: A single base is all that separates this from a far larger clone, so a read error is likely. V and J are TRBV11-2 and TRBJ2-1; no definite D call. The CDR3 has 13 amino acids. Germline V gives CDR1 SGHAT, CDR2 FQNNGV. V dropped 5 bases and J dropped 10 bases, with 15 bases sitting between them. The CDR3 protein is CASSLSFSYEQFF. The CDR3 coding sequence is TGTGCCAGCAGCCTAAGCTTTTCCTACGAGCAGTTCTTC.

V and J are TRBV9 and TRBJ2-7, with 8 nucleotides matching TRBD1. Germline V CDR1 and CDR2: SGDLS, YYNGEE. The CDR3 length is 13 residues. V shed 3 bases, J shed 5 bases, and the junction held 4 bases outside the gene matches. The CDR3 loop reads CASSAPTGDEQYF. CDR3 in DNA: TGTGCCAGCAGCGCCCCGACAGGGGACGAGCAGTACTTC.

The chain carries TRBV10-1 and TRBJ2-3, with 8 bases aligning to TRBD1. This CDR3 region has 15 residues. CDR1 and CDR2 from the germline V gene are WNHNN and SYGVQD (reference sequence). J lost 0 bases, V lost 8 bases, and 7 bases had no gene match. The CDR3 spells CASGIRGHSTDTQYF. The CDR3 bases are TGCGCCAGCGGGATCAGGGGGCACAGCACAGATACGCAGTATTTT.

Concerning this clonotype itself: A much more abundant neighbour one base away suggests this may be a read error. The V and J genes are TRBV6-1 and TRBJ1-4; no clear D gene. The CDR3 covers 18 residues. CDR1 and CDR2 from the germline V gene are MNHNS and SASEGT. The CDR3 region has the DNA TGTGCCAGCAGTGAATTATTCGAGCTTCGAGAGATATTCGAAAACCTGTTTTTT. It is translated as CASSELFELREIFENLFF.

This clonotype was observed many times. This chain links TRBV19 with TRBJ2-2, with D perhaps given as TRBD1 or TRBD2 (5 bases each). The V gene lost 8 bases and the J gene lost 3 bases, with 25 bases spanning the gap. The CDR3 length is 18 residues. Germline V lookup: CDR1 LNHDA, CDR2 SQIVND (reference sequence). CDR3 amino acids: CASLRGRSQVMDTGELFF. The CDR3, as DNA: TGTGCCAGTCTCCGGGGACGGTCTCAAGTGATGGACACCGGGGAGCTGTTTTTT. Full variable domain (remainder filled in from reference TRBV19 and TRBJ2-2): DGGITQSPKYLFRKEGQNVTLSCEQNLNHDAMYWYRQDPGQGLRLIYYSQIVNDFQKGDIAEGYSVSREKKESFPLTVTSAQKNPTAFYLCASLRGRSQVMDTGELFFGEGSRLTVL.

Turning to this clonotype: This clone may be a read error of a much larger clone one base away. The CDR3 carries no conserved terminal phenylalanine or tryptophan, so it likely arises from a read error. This rearrangement joins TRBV5-8 to TRBJ1-6, with 9 bases matching TRBD1. The CDR3 spans 14 residues. The junction had 7 bases not matched to a gene; V was cut back by 5 bases and J by 10 bases. Germline V gene sequence: CDR1 SGHTS, CDR2 YDEGEE. The CDR3 spells CASSTGTGTSPLHY. The CDR3 nucleotides read TGTGCCAGCAGTACCGGGACAGGGACATCACCCCTCCACTAT.

A few counts support this clonotype. Since a much larger clone is just one base distant, this may be a read error. The rearrangement joins TRBV6-1 to TRBJ1-1, with 9 bases aligning to TRBD1. Germline CDR1 MNHNS, CDR2 SASEGT. J lost 2 bases, V lost 6 bases, and 7 bases had no gene match. This CDR3 is built from 15 residues. The CDR3 nucleotides read TGTGCCAGCAGGGGTACAGGGGGCCCCAACACTGAAGCTTTCTTT. Its protein is CASRGTGGPNTEAFF.

The sample holds many counts of this clonotype. The chain links TRBV4-1 to TRBJ1-3; D is undetermined. V was cut by 0 bases and J by 4 bases, with 10 bases left in between. Germline loops: CDR1 MGHRA, CDR2 YSYEKL. There are 15 residues in the CDR3. Written as DNA, the CDR3 is TGCGCCAGCAGCCAAGAACGAACGGCAGGAAACACCATATATTTT. This gives the protein CASSQERTAGNTIYF.

This clonotype has at least ten counts. The chain uses TRBV2 and TRBJ1-3, with D unresolved. This CDR3 spans 15 amino acids. Deletions cut 6 bases from V and 0 bases from J, with 12 bases between. From germline, CDR1 is SNHLY and CDR2 FYNNEI. As DNA, the CDR3 is TGTGCCAGCAGCGTCACAGCGAGCTCTGGAAACACCATATATTTT. This gives the protein CASSVTASSGNTIYF.

This clonotype has a count of ten or more. The chain uses TRBV7-2 and TRBJ2-1; perhaps TRBD2 as D (6 bases). Germline V CDR1 and CDR2: SGHTA, FQGNSA. The CDR3 totals 17 residues. Deletions cut 0 bases from V and 0 bases from J, with 12 bases between. As DNA, the CDR3 is TGTGCCAGCAGCTTAGCAGCGGGCTTCCGCTCCTACAATGAGCAGTTCTTC. It codes for CASSLAAGFRSYNEQFF.

This clonotype was observed many times. The chain employs TRBV18 and TRBJ1-2; no clear D gene. The length of the CDR3 is 14 residues. Per the germline V gene, CDR1 is KGHSH and CDR2 is LQKENI. V was pared by 3 bases and J by 2 bases, with 10 bases between. Written as DNA, the CDR3 is TGTGCCAGCTCACCCCGTGGATCGAACTATGGCTACACCTTC. Translation gives CASSPRGSNYGYTF.

This clonotype was recorded many times. This rearrangement joins TRBV20-1 to TRBJ1-5, with 8 nucleotides matching TRBD1. The germline V gene has CDR1 DFQATT and CDR2 SNEGSKA (reference sequence). The ends lost 2 bases at V and 0 bases at J; junction bases unmatched: 9. The CDR3 runs to 17 residues. CDR3 region: CSARMGGTGYSNQPQHF. In DNA form, the CDR3 reads TGCAGTGCTAGAATGGGGGGGACAGGTTATAGCAATCAGCCCCAGCATTTT.

Details on this clonotype: One end of the junction is discordant with germline, which a read error may explain. This chain connects TRBV20-1 to TRBJ2-3; TRBD2 matches 11 bases. The CDR3 consists of 15 residues. Germline V CDR1 and CDR2: DFQATT, SNEGSKA (reference sequence). As DNA, the CDR3 is TGCAGTGCTTTTAGCGGGGGGGTGATATTAGATACGCGGTATTTT. It translates to CSAFSGGVILDTRYF.

This clonotype was observed a few times. CDR3 bases: TGTGCCAGCAGTATTAGGGCACCGAGAGGGGAAAAACTGTTTTTT. This encodes CASSIRAPRGEKLFF. J is TRBJ1-4 and V is TRBV6-1; D call uncertain. From germline, CDR1 is MNHNS and CDR2 SASEGT. Deletions cut 5 bases from V and 8 bases from J, with 18 bases between. The CDR3 runs 15 residues.

This clonotype was counted ten times or more. The chain joins TRBV9 to TRBJ2-7; 7 bases are shared with TRBD1. The CDR3 has 12 amino acids. Germline V gene data show CDR1 as SGDLS and CDR2 as YYNGEE. V shed 4 bases, J shed 6 bases, and the junction held 4 bases outside the gene matches. This CDR3 reads CASSIQGSEQYF. CDR3 DNA sequence: TGTGCCAGCAGCATACAGGGGAGCGAGCAGTACTTC. Variable domain in full (rest from reference TRBV9 and TRBJ2-7): DSGVTQTPKHLITATGQRVTLRCSPRSGDLSVYWYQQSLDQGLQFLIQYYNGEERAKGNILERFSAQQFPDLHSELNLSSLELGDSALYFCASSIQGSEQYFGPGTRLTVT.

V is TRBV19 and J is TRBJ2-3; tentatively, D is TRBD1 (6 bases). Germline CDR1 LNHDA, CDR2 SQIVND (reference sequence). This CDR3 region has 14 residues. Deletions cut 7 bases from V and 0 bases from J, with 11 bases between. In nucleotides, the CDR3 is TGTGCCAGTACCGTACAGGGCAGCACAGATACGCAGTATTTT. Translated, it gives CASTVQGSTDTQYF.

This clonotype turned up a few times. V is TRBV29-1 and J is TRBJ2-7, with 9 nucleotides matching TRBD1. CDR1 is SQVTM, CDR2 ANQGSEA, per germline. V lost 1 base to trimming and J lost 3 bases; unmatched junction nucleotides: 10. The CDR3 covers 16 residues. CDR3 sequence reads: CSVEGRGTGNYYEQYF. Written as DNA, the CDR3 is TGCAGCGTTGAAGGTCGCGGGACAGGGAACTACTACGAGCAGTACTTC.

This clonotype was seen many times. The chain recombines TRBV7-9 with TRBJ1-1; no definite D call. The CDR3 runs 14 residues. Germline values: CDR1 SEHNR, CDR2 FQNEAQ (reference sequence). Between the trimmed V and J ends, which lost 2 bases and 0 bases, there was a span of 7 bases. CDR3 nucleotides: TGTGCCAGCAGCTTACAGACGATGAACACTGAAGCTTTCTTT. It specifies CASSLQTMNTEAFF.

About this clonotype itself: With a far larger clone one base away, a read error is the likely cause. This rearrangement joins TRBV5-6 to TRBJ2-5, with 8 nucleotides matching TRBD1. The J call may be faulty, since TRBJ2-1 better matches the DNA end. CDR3 length: 18 residues. Germline V gives CDR1 SGHDT, CDR2 YYEEEE. DNA for the CDR3: TGTGCCAGCAGCTTGGTAGGCGCGACAGGGGTTCGGGCTAATGAGCAGTTCTTC. It encodes CASSLVGATGVRANEQFF.